This TCR beta chain was recovered during a study of cytomegalovirus exposure and HLA in healthy donors. The wider study: Per a later analysis, the approximately 690 first-cohort and some 130 validation repertoires shared one platform. Notes on the study in general: The authors enumerated 164 TCR beta chains as linked to cytomegalovirus. Specific recognition of CMV antigens was confirmed in vitro for a few chains (all CMV-associated). Among TCR sequences, most were rare, though some public TCRs appeared in many donors.

Clones were read by immunoSEQ multiplex PCR, and TCRdb kept only the in-frame ones, dropping some. The repertoire holds 120,000 or so clones, with approximately 90% as singletons. There are 15 residues in the CDR3. Germline-derived CDR1 and CDR2 are SSHAT and FNYEAQ (reference sequence). V trimming: 5 bases; J trimming: 5 bases; junction bases outside the gene matches: 7. This clone was picked up a small number of times. Its antigen is unidentified. The sequenced material came from PBMCs. This clonotype was sampled from a man younger than 35 in good health and CMV-seropositive. This chain links TRBV7-7 with TRBJ2-5; 11 nucleotides align to TRBD2. The CDR3 region is CASSPGTSGWETQYF. The CDR3 DNA sequence: TGTGCCAGCAGCCCTGGGACTAGCGGTTGGGAGACCCAGTACTTC.